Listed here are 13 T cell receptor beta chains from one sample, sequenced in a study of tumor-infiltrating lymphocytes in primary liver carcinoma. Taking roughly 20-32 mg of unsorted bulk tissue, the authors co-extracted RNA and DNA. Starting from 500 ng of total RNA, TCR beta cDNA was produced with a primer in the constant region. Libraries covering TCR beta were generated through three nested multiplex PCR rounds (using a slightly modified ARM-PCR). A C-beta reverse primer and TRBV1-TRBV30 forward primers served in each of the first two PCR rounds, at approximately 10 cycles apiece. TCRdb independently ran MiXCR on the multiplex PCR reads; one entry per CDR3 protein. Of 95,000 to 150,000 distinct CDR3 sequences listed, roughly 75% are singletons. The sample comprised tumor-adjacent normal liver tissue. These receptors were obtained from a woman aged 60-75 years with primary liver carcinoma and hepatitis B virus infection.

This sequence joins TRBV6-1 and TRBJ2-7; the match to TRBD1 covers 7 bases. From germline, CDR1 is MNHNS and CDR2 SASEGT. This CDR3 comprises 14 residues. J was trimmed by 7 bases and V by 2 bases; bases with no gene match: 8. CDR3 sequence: CASSESRQGDEQYF. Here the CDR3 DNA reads TGTGCCAGCAGTGAAAGTAGACAGGGCGATGAGCAGTACTTC.

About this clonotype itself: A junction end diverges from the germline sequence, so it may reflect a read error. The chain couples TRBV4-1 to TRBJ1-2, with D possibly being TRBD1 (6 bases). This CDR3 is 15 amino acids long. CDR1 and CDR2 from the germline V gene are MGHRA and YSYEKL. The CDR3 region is CASSDRTDTNHGYTF. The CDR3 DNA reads TGCGCCAGCAGCGACCGGACAGATACTAACCATGGCTACACCTTC.

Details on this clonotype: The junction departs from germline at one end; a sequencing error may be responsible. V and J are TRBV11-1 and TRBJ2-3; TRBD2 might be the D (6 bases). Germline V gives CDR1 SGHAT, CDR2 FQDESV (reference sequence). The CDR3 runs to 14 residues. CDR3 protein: CASSLRQLSGESHF. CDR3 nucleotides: TGTGCTAGCAGCTTAAGGCAACTCTCGGGAGAGTCTCACTTT.

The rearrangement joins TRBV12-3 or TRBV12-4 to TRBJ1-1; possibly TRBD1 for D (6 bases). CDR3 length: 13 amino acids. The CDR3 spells CASDVGAGTEAFF. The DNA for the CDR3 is TGTGCTAGCGATGTGGGGGCGGGAACTGAAGCTTTCTTT.

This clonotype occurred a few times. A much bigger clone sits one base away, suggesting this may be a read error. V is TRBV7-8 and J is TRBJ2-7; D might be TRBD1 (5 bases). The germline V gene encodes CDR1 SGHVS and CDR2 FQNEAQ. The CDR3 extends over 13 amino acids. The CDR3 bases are TGTGCCAGCAGCTTTGGACACTCCTGCGAGCAGTACTTC. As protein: CASSFGHSCEQYF. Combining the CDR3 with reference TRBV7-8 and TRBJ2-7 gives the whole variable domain GAGVSQSPRYKVAKRGQDVALRCDPISGHVSLFWYQQALGQGPEFLTYFQNEAQLDKSGLPSDRFFAERPEGSVSTLKIQRTQQEDSAVYLCASSFGHSCEQYFGPGTRLTVT.

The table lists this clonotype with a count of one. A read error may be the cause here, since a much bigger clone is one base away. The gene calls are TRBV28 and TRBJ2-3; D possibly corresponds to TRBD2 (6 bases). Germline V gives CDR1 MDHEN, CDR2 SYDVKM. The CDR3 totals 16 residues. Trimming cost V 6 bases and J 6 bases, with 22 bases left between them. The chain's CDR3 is CASSQTSRRASDTQYF. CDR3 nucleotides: TGTGCCAGCAGCCAAACTAGCAGGAGGGCCTCGGATACGCAGTATTTT. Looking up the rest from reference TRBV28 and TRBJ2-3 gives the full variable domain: DVKVTQSSRYLVKRTGEKVFLECVQDMDHENMFWYRQDPGLGLRLIYFSYDVKMKEKGDIPEGYSVSREKKERFSLILESASTNQTSMYLCASSQTSRRASDTQYFGPGTRLTVL.

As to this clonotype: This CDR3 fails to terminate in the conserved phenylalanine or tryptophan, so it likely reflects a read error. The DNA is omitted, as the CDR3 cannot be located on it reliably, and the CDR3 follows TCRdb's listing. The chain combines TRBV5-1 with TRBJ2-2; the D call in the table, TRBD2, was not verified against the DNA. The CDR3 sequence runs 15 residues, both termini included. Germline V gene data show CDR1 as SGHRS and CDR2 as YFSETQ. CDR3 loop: CASSFLGEGTGEPFS.

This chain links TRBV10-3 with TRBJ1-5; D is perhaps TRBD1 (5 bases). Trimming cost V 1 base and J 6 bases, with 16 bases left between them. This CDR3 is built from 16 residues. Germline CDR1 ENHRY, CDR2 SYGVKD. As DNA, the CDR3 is TGTGCCATCAGTGAGTTGTCAGGGCGGGATGGTCAGCCCCAGCATTTT. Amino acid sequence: CAISELSGRDGQPQHF.

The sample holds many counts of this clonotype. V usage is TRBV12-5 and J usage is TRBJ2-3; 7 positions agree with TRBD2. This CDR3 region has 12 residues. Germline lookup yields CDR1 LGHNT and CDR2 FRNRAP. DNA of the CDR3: TGTGGATCAGCGGGGATCACAGATACGCAGTATTTT. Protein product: CGSAGITDTQYF.

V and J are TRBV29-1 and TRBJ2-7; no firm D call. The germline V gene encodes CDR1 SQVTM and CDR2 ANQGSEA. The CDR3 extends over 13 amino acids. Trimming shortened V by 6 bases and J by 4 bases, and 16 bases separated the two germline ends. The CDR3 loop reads CSVAENLVYEQYF. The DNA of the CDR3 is TGCAGCGTGGCGGAAAATTTGGTATACGAGCAGTACTTC.

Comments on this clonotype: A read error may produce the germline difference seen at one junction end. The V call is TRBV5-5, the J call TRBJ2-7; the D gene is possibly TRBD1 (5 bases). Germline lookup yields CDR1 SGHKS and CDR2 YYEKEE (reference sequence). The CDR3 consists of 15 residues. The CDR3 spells CASSLGGAASYVQYF. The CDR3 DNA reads TGTGCCAGCAGCTTGGGTGGGGCCGCTTCCTACGTGCAGTACTTC.

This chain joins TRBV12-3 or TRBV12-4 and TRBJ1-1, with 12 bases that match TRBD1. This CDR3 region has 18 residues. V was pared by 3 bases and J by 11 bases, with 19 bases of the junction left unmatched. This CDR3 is CASSFLGTVGTGGISAFF. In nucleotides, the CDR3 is TGTGCCAGCAGTTTCCTGGGGACGGTAGGGACAGGGGGCATTTCGGCTTTCTTT.

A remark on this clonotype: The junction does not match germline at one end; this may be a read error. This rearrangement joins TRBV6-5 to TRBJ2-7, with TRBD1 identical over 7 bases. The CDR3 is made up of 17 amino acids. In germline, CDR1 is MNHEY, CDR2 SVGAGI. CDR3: CASIYSAPGQSSYEQYF. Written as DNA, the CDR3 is TGTGCCAGCATTTATTCCGCCCCGGGACAGAGCTCCTATGAGCAGTACTTC.